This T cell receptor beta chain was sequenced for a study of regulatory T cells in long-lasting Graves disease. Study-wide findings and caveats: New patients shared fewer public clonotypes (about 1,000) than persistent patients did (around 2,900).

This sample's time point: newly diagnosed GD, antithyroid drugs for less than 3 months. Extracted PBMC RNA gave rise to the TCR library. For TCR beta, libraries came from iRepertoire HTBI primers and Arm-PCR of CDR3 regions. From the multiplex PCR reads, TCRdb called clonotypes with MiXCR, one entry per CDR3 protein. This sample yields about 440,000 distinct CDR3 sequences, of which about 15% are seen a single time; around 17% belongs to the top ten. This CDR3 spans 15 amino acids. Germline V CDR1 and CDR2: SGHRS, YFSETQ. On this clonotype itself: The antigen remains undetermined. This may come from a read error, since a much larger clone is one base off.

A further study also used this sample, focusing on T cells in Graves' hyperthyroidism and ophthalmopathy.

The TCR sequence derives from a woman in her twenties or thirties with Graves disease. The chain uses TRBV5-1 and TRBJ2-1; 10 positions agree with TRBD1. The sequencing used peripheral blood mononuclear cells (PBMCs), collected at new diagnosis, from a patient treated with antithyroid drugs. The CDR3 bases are TGCGCCAGCAGCGGGGGACAGGGGCTTTGGAATGATCAGCTCTTC. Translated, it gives CASSGGQGLWNDQLF.